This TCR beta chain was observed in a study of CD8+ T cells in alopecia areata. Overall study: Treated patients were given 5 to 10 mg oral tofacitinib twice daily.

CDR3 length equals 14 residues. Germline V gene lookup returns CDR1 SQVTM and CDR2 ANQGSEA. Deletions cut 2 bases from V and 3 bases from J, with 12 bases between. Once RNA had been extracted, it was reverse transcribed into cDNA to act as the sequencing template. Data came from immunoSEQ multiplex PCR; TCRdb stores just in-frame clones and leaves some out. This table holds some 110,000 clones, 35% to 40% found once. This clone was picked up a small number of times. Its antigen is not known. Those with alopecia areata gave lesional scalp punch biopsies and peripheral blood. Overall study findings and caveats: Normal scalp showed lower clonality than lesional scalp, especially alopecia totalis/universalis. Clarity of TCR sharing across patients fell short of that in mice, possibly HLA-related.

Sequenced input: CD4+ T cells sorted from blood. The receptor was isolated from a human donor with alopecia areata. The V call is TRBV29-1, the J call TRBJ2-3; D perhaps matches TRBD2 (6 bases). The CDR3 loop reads CSVEIWGVTDTQYF. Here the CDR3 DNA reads TGCAGCGTTGAAATTTGGGGGGTAACAGATACGCAGTATTTT.